Detailed here is one TCR beta chain. What it binds is not known. The data derive from a study of T cell responses to AZD1222 COVID-19 vaccine. Whole-study findings and limits: Every sample of the repertoires postdated the peak T cell response. Just a handful of AZD1222 recipients tested seropositive at baseline. Reportedly, nearly half of unique spike TCRs recognized epitopes outside B.1.351/B.1.1.7 mutations.

Method: immunoSEQ multiplex PCR; TCRdb's copy keeps in-frame clones and lacks some. The sample has 95,000 to 120,000 clones; about 91% are singletons. Analysis merged second doses at about 4 or about 12 weeks. Specimen: peripheral blood, collected 28 days after the second AZD1222 dose. This clonotype was obtained from an adult who received the AZD1222 COVID-19 vaccine.

The CDR3 coding sequence is TGTGCCAGCAGCCAAGGCTTAAAAGAGACCCAGTACTTC. Its translation is CASSQGLKETQYF. The chain links TRBV3-1 (or the pseudogene TRBV3-2) to TRBJ2-5; the D is unclear. This CDR3 comprises 13 residues. Deletions cut 1 base from V and 3 bases from J, with 6 bases between. The germline V gene encodes CDR1 LGHDT and CDR2 YNNKEL (reference sequence).